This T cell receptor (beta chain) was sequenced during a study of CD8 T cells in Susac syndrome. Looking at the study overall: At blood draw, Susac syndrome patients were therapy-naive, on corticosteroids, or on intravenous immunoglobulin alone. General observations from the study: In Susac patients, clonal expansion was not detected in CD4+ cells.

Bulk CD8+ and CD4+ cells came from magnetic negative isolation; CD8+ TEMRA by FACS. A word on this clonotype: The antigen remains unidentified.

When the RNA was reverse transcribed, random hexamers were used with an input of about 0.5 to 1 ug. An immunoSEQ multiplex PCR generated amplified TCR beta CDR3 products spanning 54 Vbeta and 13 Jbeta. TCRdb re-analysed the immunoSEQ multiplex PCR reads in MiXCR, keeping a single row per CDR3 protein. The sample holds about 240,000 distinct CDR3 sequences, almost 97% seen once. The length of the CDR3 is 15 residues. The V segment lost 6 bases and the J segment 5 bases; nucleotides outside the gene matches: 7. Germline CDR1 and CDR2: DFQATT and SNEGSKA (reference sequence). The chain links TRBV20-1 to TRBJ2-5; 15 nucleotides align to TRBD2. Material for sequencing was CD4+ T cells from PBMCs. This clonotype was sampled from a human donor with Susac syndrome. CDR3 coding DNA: TGCAGTGCAACCGGGACTAGCGGGAGGAGGGAGACCCAGTACTTC. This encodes CSATGTSGRRETQYF.